This T cell receptor (beta chain) appears in the sequencing data of a study of regulatory T cells in long-lasting Graves disease. Time point indicated: newly diagnosed GD, antithyroid drugs for less than 3 months. The TCR library used RNA extracted from PBMCs. Combining iRepertoire HTBI primers with Arm-PCR of CDR3 regions, the authors built TCR beta libraries. MiXCR, run by TCRdb on the multiplex PCR reads, gives a single entry per CDR3 protein. The table lists some 340,000 distinct CDR3 sequences, about 10% of them singletons. This clonotype was found a few times. These data are also associated with another study on T cells in Graves' hyperthyroidism and ophthalmopathy.

This sequence originates from a woman under 30 with Graves disease. The source was peripheral blood mononuclear cells (PBMCs), collected at new diagnosis, from a patient treated with antithyroid drugs.

The CDR3 DNA is TGTGCCAGCAGCATCAAGGGGATCTGGGGTACAGGGGTCACCGGGGAGCTGTTTTTT. This codes for CASSIKGIWGTGVTGELFF. This rearrangement joins TRBV6-1 to TRBJ2-2; TRBD1 matches 7 bases. V gave up 6 bases and J gave up 4 bases; unmatched junction bases: 20. The CDR3 is 19 residues long. Germline CDR1 is MNHNS and CDR2 is SASEGT.